Listed here is a single T cell receptor beta chain. This clonotype was counted between two and nine times. Its antigen remains unidentified. No qualities accompany the bases; no much larger clone lies one base away. The CDR3 contains 16 residues, cysteine and phenylalanine counted. The sequence is cut down to CDR3 DNA, 48 bases in frame from base 1. Trimming accounts for 4 bases at V and 0 bases at J, while the number of junction bases matched to no gene is 5. The germline V gene (reference sequence) yields LNHNV for CDR1 and YYDKDF for CDR2. Every donor was a healthy Caucasian. The twin cohort comprised three pairs of female monozygotic twins, all aged about 18 to 29 years. CD4+ and CD8+ T cell populations were isolated with positive isolation kits from Invitrogen. This specimen comes from a study of identical twins (TCRdb year 2016). General notes on the study: To test whether fetal clonotypes persist, this study deep-sequenced TCR alpha and beta repertoires from monozygotic twins, from unrelated adults of various ages, and from cord blood. To rule out contamination, replicate twin experiments were performed at different times with different library preparation protocols. The paper's findings and limits, for the study overall: Recombination models systematically underestimated out-of-frame TCR alpha sharing in monozygotic twins but agreed with sharing between unrelated individuals. Because the same donors could not be followed over many years, the conclusions relied on cross-sectional statistical analysis. Zero-insertion analyses could be partly confounded by invariant T cells such as MAIT and iNKT, although diverse VJ usage argued against such confounding for most clonotypes. A weaker excess of twin sharing was found in beta out-of-frame sequences because the signal-to-noise ratio was lowered by fewer shared sequences. Out-of-frame TCR alpha sequences shared between twins showed an excess of low generation-probability sequences compared with coincidental sharing between unrelated individuals. Fewer insertions were carried by abundant cord blood beta clonotypes; a weaker similar trend was observed in young adult naive repertoires, while no such trend was observed in memory repertoires.

The library relied on 5' RACE. Sequenced on an Illumina HiSeq 2000. A universal primer binding site was introduced by template switching, and a unique molecular identifier was present in the final cDNA, enabling accurate counting of TCR cDNA molecules. Specific primers in the conserved constant-segment region were used to synthesize first-strand cDNA for the TCR alpha and beta chains. To control for contamination, each cDNA library was double barcoded with a SMART-Mk sample barcode plus Illumina barcodes. Two successive PCR steps introduced TruSeq adapter sequences along with Illumina sample barcodes. The TCR alpha and beta cDNA libraries were sequenced on the Illumina HiSeq platform using custom primers. The authors' analysis ran thus. Raw reads were processed with MiGEC to extract unique molecular identifiers, and MiXCR was used to determine CDR3 positions. For each individual, recombination models were inferred using an EM algorithm with the repgenHMM and IGoR tools. The analysis of shared clonotypes was done with the tcR package in R, with sharing normalized by the product of cloneset sizes. To study raw recombination without the effects of thymic and clonal selection, out-of-frame nonproductive sequences were analyzed. TCRdb reanalyzed the raw reads on its own, using fastp at Q25 for trimming and MiXCR for clone calling, and kept in-frame beta chains. CDR3 protein duplicates are merged, each entry listing the most common genes and DNA. Here the V and J calls rest on TCRdb's processing, not on the authors' analysis. Within this sample are 400,000 to 550,000 distinct CDR3 sequences, with around 24% of them counted one time only. The ten top clones hold roughly 3% of the sample.

This same sample was also taken into another study, of T cells expressing NK-cell markers. Drawing on the second study: TCR beta-chain repertoires were profiled in sorted CD3+CD56+NKG2C+, CD3+CD56+NKG2C- and CD3+CD56-NKG2C+ T-cell subsets from several donors. Among the eight sequenced donors, only one was HCMV-seronegative, while the other seven were HCMV-seropositive. In several experiments an anti-gammadeltaTCR antibody was added to restrict sorting to alphabetaTCR-expressing T cells. In roughly six donors, the dominant CD3+CD56+NKG2C+ clonotypes ranked among the top 10 CD8+ clonotypes, making up about 1.0-7.5% of CD8+ T cells. Those dominant clonotypes were again the most abundant among CD3+CD56-NKG2C+ cells in several donors, at about 25-60.1%. It remained unclear whether the expanded NKG2C-expressing T cell clones were specific for HCMV antigens. All eight donors whose samples were sequenced were randomly selected healthy volunteers, three of them men and five women. HCMV-specific IgG was detected in serum with a commercial ELISA kit to determine HCMV serostatus. MIGEC was used to demultiplex reads and group reads by UMI, and MiTCR was used to assemble and quantify clonotypes. Only TCR cDNA sequences supported by at least two reads were kept to exclude erroneous sequences. The tcR package was used for downstream repertoire analysis, and clonotypes were matched between fractions using CDR3 nucleotide sequence together with V segment. VDJmatch was used to annotate antigen specificity against VDJdb, with one amino acid substitution in CDR3 allowed.

Sequenced input: CD4+ T cells sorted from blood. The receptor chain draws on TRBV15 and TRBJ2-2, with 7 junctional bases fitting TRBD2. This TCR came from a woman aged 18-30 years in good health. The DNA sequence is given as TGTGCCACCAGCAAGCGCGGGGGTTCGAACACCGGGGAGCTGTTTTTT. This codes for CATSKRGGSNTGELFF.